The 4 T cell receptor beta chains below were found in one sample sequenced in a study of PD-1 blockade in classical Hodgkin lymphoma. Exposure to brentuximab vedotin varied, and each patient had relapsed following autologous stem cell transplantation. This table comes from immunoSEQ multiplex PCR, and its TCRdb copy is limited to in-frame clones, with some not included. Of 15,000 to 20,000 clones in the sample, roughly 67% are singletons; the top ten hold under 9.5%. The source was peripheral blood mononuclear cells (PBMCs), collected before the second cycle of nivolumab. Receptors originate from a human donor with classical Hodgkin lymphoma.

The V and J genes are TRBV5-1 and TRBJ2-3; D is uncertain. The germline V and J ends were trimmed by 0 bases and 6 bases, with 8 bases remaining between them. The CDR3 has 13 residues. Germline assignment: CDR1 SGHRS and CDR2 YFSETQ. DNA of the CDR3: TGCGCCAGCAGCTTGGACGGTTCCGATACGCAGTATTTT. Its translation: CASSLDGSDTQYF.

The rearrangement links TRBV7-2 to TRBJ1-2; D possibly corresponds to TRBD1 (5 bases). CDR3 length equals 16 residues. V lost 3 bases and J lost 1, with 15 bases in between. Germline assignment: CDR1 SGHTA and CDR2 FQGNSA. CDR3 coding DNA: TGTGCCAGCAGCTTCCGGTGGCAGGGAGGTAACTATGGCTACACCTTC. It is translated as CASSFRWQGGNYGYTF.

The V and J genes are TRBV11-2 and TRBJ2-1; D tentatively fits TRBD1 or TRBD2 (5 bases each). The CDR3 has 17 amino acids. V was trimmed by 1 base and J by 0 bases, leaving 13 bases between them. Germline CDR1 reads SGHAT; CDR2 reads FQNNGV. CDR3 region: CASSLGGRPSSYNEQFF. Here the CDR3 DNA reads TGTGCCAGCAGCTTAGGGGGACGGCCGAGCTCCTACAATGAGCAGTTCTTC.

The genes are TRBV7-9 and TRBJ2-3; no clear D. Trimming took 4 bases from V and 3 from J, leaving 14 bases between them. CDR1 and CDR2 from the germline V gene are SEHNR and FQNEAQ (reference sequence). There are 15 residues in the CDR3. The CDR3 spells CASSWFVIQTDTQYF. The CDR3 nucleotides read TGTGCCAGCAGCTGGTTTGTTATCCAGACAGATACGCAGTATTTT.